The sequence of this TCR beta chain was determined in a study of Ad26.COV2.S vaccination and SARS-CoV-2 variants. Study-level results: Those who received vaccine or placebo ended up with similar non-spike TCR breadth. Using TCR breadth and depth analyses may have led to underestimated total T cell responses.

Treatment of the sample: roughly 18 received Ad26.COV2.S at low or high dose, single or two shots; 5 received placebo; per-sample allocation not given. Following the first vaccine or placebo injection, samples were taken on day 63. An Ad26 vector expressing Wuhan-strain SARS-CoV-2 spike constituted the vaccine. Per the germline V gene, CDR1 is MNHEY and CDR2 is SVGAGI. Trimming removed 2 bases at V and 4 bases at J, with 9 bases between. The CDR3 consists of 14 residues. Assay used: immunoSEQ multiplex PCR; TCRdb lists only in-frame clones, some missing. The sample shows 450,000 to 550,000 clones, about 91% of them seen only once. About this clone itself: The antigen is undetermined.

The genes are TRBV6-5 and TRBJ1-5; D perhaps matches TRBD1 (5 bases). Sample: peripheral blood, taken in a trial of Ad26.COV2.S vaccine versus placebo. The receptor comes from a person between 18 and 65 years old who received the Ad26.COV2.S COVID-19 vaccine or a placebo. CDR3 bases: TGTGCCAGCAGTTACGGGGCAAAGAATCAGCCCCAGCATTTT. This sequence encodes CASSYGAKNQPQHF.